This passage covers 6 T cell receptor beta chains from one sample sequenced in a study of cytomegalovirus exposure and HLA in healthy donors. TCRdb's copy holds only in-frame clones and misses some; the assay was immunoSEQ multiplex PCR. The sample yields more than 130,000 clones, around 88% seen once. Sequenced sample: PBMCs. These TCRs come from a young woman in good health and CMV-seropositive.

V gene TRBV15 combines with J gene TRBJ2-7; 7 nucleotides align to TRBD1. The J segment lost 0 bases and the V segment lost 6 bases, leaving 5 bases of the junction unmatched. Germline assignment: CDR1 LNHNV and CDR2 YYDKDF (reference sequence). CDR3 length: 14 amino acids. The CDR3, as DNA: TGTGCCACCAGGGTCAGGGGGAGCTCCTACGAGCAGTACTTC. It yields the protein CATRVRGSSYEQYF.

The CDR3, as DNA: TGTGCCAGCAGCCCGTCGGGGGTAGCGGGGAGCTCCTACAATGAGCAGTTCTTC. Protein sequence: CASSPSGVAGSSYNEQFF. The V and J genes are TRBV7-2 and TRBJ2-1, with TRBD2 identical over 8 bases. V dropped 5 bases and J dropped 0; count of bases not matched to a gene: 12. The CDR3 length is 18 residues. Germline V gene sequence: CDR1 SGHTA, CDR2 FQGNSA.

This sequence joins TRBV7-9 and TRBJ1-2, with 7 bases matching TRBD1. CDR3 length equals 12 residues. CDR1 is SEHNR and CDR2 is FQNEAQ in the germline V gene (reference sequence). The J segment lost 6 bases and the V segment lost 2 bases, leaving 0 bases of the junction unmatched. CDR3 in DNA: TGTGCCAGCAGCTTAAGGGGGCATGGCTACACCTTC. This encodes CASSLRGHGYTF.

This rearrangement joins TRBV7-9 to TRBJ2-3; D is ambiguous. The CDR3 consists of 12 residues. Per germline, CDR1 SEHNR and CDR2 FQNEAQ (reference sequence). CDR3 DNA: TGTGCAGCGCCATCGGCCACAGATACGCAGTATTTT. It specifies CAAPSATDTQYF.

V gene TRBV11-2 combines with J gene TRBJ1-2; no clear D. This CDR3 is 15 amino acids long. Germline values: CDR1 SGHAT, CDR2 FQNNGV. Trimming stripped 0 bases from V and 4 bases from J, with 12 bases between. The CDR3: CASSLDNAGAYGYTF. CDR3 DNA: TGTGCCAGCAGCTTAGATAATGCGGGAGCCTATGGCTACACCTTC.

This chain joins TRBV6-6 and TRBJ2-3; no definite D call. Trimming removed 4 bases from V and 1 base from J, with 6 bases in between. CDR1 is MNHNY and CDR2 is SVGAGI in the germline V gene (reference sequence). This CDR3 has 13 amino acids. DNA of the CDR3: TGTGCCAGCAGTTCCCCCGGCACAGATACGCAGTATTTT. It yields the protein CASSSPGTDTQYF.